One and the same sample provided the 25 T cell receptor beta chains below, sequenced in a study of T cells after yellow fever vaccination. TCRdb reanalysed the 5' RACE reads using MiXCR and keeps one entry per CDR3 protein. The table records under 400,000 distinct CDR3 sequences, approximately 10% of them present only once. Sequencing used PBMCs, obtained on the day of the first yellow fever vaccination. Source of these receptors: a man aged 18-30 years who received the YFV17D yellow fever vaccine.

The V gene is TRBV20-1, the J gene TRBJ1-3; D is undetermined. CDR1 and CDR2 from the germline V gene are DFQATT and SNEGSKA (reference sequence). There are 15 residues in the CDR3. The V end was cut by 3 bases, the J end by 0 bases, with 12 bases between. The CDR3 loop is CSARVWVNSGNTIYF. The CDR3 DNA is TGCAGTGCTAGGGTATGGGTAAACTCTGGAAACACCATATATTTT.

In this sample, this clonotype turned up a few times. CDR3 coding DNA: TGTGCCACCAGTGATTTGGTCTCGCAGTTCTTC. This gives the protein CATSDLVSQFF. The chain combines TRBV24-1 with TRBJ2-1; D gene unclear. CDR1 is KGHDR and CDR2 is SFDVKD in the germline V gene. The CDR3 covers 11 residues. The V end was cut by 0 bases, the J end by 12 bases, with 5 bases between.

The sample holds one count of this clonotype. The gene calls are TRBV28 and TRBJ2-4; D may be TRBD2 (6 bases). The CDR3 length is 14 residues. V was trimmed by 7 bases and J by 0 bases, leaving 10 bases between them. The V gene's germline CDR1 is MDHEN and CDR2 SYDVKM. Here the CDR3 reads CASNLGGAKNIQYF. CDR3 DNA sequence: TGTGCCAGCAACCTGGGGGGAGCCAAAAACATTCAGTACTTC.

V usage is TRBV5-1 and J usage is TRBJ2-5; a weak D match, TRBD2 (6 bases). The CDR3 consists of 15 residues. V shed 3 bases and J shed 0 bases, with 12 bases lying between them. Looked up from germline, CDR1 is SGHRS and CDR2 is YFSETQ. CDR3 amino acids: CASSSTGGNQETQYF. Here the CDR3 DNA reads TGCGCCAGCAGCTCGACCGGCGGGAACCAAGAGACCCAGTACTTC.

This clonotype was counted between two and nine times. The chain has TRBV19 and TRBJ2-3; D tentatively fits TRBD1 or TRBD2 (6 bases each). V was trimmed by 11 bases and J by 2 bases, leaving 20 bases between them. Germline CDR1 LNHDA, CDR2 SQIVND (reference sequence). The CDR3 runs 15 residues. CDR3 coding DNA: TGTGCCTCAAAGGGGGGAACAGGGTACACAGATACGCAGTATTTT. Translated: CASKGGTGYTDTQYF.

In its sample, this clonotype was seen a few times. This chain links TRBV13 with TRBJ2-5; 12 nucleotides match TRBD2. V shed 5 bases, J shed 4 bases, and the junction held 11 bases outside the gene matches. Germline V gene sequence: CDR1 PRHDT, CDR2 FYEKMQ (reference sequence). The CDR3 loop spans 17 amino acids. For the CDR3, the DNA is TGTGCCAGCAGCACGCCTACTAGCGGGGGGCTAGGAGAGACCCAGTACTTC. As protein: CASSTPTSGGLGETQYF.

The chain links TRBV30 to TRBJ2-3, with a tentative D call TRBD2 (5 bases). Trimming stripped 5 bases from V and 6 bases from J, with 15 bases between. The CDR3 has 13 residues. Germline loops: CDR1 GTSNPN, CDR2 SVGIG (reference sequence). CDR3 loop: CAWGGEWRDTQYF. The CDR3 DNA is TGTGCCTGGGGAGGAGAGTGGAGGGATACGCAGTATTTT.

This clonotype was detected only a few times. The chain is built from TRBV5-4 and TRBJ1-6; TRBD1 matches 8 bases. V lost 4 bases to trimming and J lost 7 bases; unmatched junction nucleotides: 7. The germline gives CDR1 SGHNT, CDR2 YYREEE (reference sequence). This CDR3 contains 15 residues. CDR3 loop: CASSLDRGQNSPLHF. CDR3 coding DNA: TGTGCCAGCAGCCTCGACAGGGGACAAAATTCACCCCTCCACTTT.

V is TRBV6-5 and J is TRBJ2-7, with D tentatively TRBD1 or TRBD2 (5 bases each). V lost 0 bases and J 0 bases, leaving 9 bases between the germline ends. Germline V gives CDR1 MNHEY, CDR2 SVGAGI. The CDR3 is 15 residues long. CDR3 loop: CASSYSGAFSYEQYF. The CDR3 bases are TGTGCCAGCAGTTACTCCGGGGCCTTCTCCTACGAGCAGTACTTC.

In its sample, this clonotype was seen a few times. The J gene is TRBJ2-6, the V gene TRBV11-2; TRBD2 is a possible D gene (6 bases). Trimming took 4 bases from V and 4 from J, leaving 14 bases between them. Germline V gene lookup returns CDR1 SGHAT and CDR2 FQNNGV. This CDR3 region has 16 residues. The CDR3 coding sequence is TGTGCCAGCAGCTCGAGAGGTCTAGCGGGGGCCAACGTCCTGACTTTC. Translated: CASSSRGLAGANVLTF.

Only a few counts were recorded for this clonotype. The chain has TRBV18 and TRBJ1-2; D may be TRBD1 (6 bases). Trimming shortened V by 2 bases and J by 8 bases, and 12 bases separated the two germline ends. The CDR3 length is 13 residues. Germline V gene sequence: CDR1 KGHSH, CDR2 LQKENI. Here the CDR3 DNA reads TGTGCCAGCTCACCAGACAGGTCGGAGGGCTACACCTTC. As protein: CASSPDRSEGYTF.

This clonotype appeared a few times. The CDR3 DNA is TGTGCCAGTAGTATAGCCCCCTCAAATCAGCCCCAGCATTTT. This encodes CASSIAPSNQPQHF. The chain has TRBV19 and TRBJ1-5; no definite D call. The CDR3 is 14 amino acids. V gave up 1 base and J gave up 4 bases, with 8 bases separating them. Germline CDR1 reads LNHDA; CDR2 reads SQIVND (reference sequence). The whole variable domain, remainder taken from reference TRBV19 and TRBJ1-5, is DGGITQSPKYLFRKEGQNVTLSCEQNLNHDAMYWYRQDPGQGLRLIYYSQIVNDFQKGDIAEGYSVSREKKESFPLTVTSAQKNPTAFYLCASSIAPSNQPQHFGDGTRLSIL.

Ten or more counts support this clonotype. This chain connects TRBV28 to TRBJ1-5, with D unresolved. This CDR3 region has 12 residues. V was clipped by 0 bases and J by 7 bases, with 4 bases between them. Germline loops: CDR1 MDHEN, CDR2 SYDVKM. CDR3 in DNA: TGTGCCAGCAGTTTATGGGGGCAGCCCCAGCATTTT. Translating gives CASSLWGQPQHF.

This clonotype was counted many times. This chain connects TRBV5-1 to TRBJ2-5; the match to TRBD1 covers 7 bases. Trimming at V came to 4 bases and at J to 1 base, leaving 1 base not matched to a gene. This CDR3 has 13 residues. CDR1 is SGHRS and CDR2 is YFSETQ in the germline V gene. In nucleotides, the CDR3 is TGCGCCAGCAGCCGGACAGGCCAAGAGACCCAGTACTTC. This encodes CASSRTGQETQYF.

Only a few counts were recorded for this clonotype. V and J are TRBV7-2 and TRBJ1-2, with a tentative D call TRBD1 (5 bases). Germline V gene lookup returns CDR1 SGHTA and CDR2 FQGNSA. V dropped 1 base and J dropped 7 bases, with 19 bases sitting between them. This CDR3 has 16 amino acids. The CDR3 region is CASSLGGGGVRSGYTF. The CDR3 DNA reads TGTGCCAGCAGCTTAGGGGGGGGTGGGGTACGCTCTGGCTACACCTTC.

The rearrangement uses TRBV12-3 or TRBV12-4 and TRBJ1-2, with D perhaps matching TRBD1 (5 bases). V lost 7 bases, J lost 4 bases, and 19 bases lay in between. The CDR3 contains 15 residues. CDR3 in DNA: TGTGCCAGCAACCTACAGTTTGGGGGACCCTATGGCTACACCTTC. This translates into CASNLQFGGPYGYTF.

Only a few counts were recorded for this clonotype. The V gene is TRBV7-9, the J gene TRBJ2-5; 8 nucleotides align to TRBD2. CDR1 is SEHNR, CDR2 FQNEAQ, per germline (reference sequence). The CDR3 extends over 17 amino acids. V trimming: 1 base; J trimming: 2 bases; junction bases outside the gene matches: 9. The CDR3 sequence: CASSLGSTSGVQETQYF. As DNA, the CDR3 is TGTGCCAGCAGCTTAGGGTCCACTAGCGGAGTTCAAGAGACCCAGTACTTC.

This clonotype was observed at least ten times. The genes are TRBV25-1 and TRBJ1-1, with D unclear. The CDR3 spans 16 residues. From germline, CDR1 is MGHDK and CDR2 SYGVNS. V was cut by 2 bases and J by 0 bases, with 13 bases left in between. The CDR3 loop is CASSEGSRNMNTEAFF. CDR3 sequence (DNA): TGTGCCAGCAGTGAAGGCTCGAGGAATATGAACACTGAAGCTTTCTTT.

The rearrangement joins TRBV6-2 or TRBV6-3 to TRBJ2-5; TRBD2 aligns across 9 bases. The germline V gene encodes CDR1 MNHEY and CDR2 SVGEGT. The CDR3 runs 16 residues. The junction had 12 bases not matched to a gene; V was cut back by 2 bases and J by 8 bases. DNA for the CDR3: TGTGCCAGCAGTTACCCCCGGAGCGGGGGGCCGGGAACCCAGTACTTC. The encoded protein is CASSYPRSGGPGTQYF.

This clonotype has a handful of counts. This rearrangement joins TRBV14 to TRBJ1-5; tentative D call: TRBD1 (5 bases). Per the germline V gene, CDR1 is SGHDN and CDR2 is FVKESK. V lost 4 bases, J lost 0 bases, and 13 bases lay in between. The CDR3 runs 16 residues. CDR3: CASSPRDGNSNQPQHF. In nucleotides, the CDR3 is TGTGCCAGCAGCCCGCGGGACGGTAATAGCAATCAGCCCCAGCATTTT.

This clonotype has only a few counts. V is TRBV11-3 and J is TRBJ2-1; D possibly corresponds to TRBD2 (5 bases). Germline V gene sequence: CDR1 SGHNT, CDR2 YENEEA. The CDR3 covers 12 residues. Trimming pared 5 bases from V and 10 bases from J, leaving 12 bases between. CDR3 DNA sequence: TGTGCCAGCAGCCAACGGGATGGGGAGCAGTTCTTC. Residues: CASSQRDGEQFF.

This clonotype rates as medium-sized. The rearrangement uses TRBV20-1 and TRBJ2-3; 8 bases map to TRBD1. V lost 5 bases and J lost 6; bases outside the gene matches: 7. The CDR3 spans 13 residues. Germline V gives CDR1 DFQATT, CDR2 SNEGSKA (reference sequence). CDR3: CSAPDRGLDTQYF. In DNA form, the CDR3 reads TGCAGTGCTCCCGACAGGGGACTGGATACGCAGTATTTT.

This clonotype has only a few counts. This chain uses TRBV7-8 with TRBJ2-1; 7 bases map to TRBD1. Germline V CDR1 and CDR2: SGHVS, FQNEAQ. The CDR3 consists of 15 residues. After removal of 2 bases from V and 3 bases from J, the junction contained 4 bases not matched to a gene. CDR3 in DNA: TGTGCCAGCAGCTTAACAGGGGAGATCTACAATGAGCAGTTCTTC. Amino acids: CASSLTGEIYNEQFF.

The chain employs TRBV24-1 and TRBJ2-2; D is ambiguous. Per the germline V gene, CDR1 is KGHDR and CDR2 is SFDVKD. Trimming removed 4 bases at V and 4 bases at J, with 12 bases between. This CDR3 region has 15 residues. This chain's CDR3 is CATSDPGPFTGELFF. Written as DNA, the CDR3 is TGTGCCACCAGTGACCCCGGACCGTTCACCGGGGAGCTGTTTTTT.

This chain's CDR3 is CASSLGPDYGYTF. The CDR3 bases are TGTGCCAGCAGTTTAGGCCCAGACTATGGCTACACCTTC. The V and J genes are TRBV12-3 or TRBV12-4 and TRBJ1-2; D is unresolved. Trimming shortened V by 1 base and J by 3 bases, and 6 bases separated the two germline ends. This CDR3 has 13 amino acids.